Presented here are 5 T cell receptor beta chains from one specimen sequenced in a study of immune cell composition in non-small cell lung cancer. Normal lung sampling was at least 3 cm from the tumour, as distant as possible. The repertoire was sequenced with immunoSEQ multiplex PCR; TCRdb's copy has only in-frame clones and lacks some. The sample holds 6,600 or so clones, roughly four fifths seen once. The sample consisted of non-adjacent lung tissue. These receptors all come from a human donor with non-small cell lung cancer.

This clone was seen once. The rearrangement uses TRBV7-2 and TRBJ2-3; 8 bases map to TRBD1. The germline V gene encodes CDR1 SGHTA and CDR2 FQGNSA. V shed 10 bases and J 2 bases; nucleotides not matched to a gene: 11. The CDR3 covers 15 residues. The CDR3 DNA reads TGTGCCATCATAACAGGGGGTCTGTTCACAGATACGCAGTATTTT. Protein product: CAIITGGLFTDTQYF.

CDR3 coding DNA: TGTGCCAGCAGCTTCGGTATCGGGGGAGACAATGAGCAGTTCTTC. It codes for CASSFGIGGDNEQFF. V is TRBV11-3 and J is TRBJ2-1; the D gene is possibly TRBD2 (6 bases). The CDR3 covers 15 residues. CDR1 and CDR2 (germline): SGHNT, YENEEA. The V end lost 3 bases, the J end lost 5 bases, and 14 bases lay between the germline ends.

CDR3 sequence: CASSSGRAPNNEQFF. The CDR3 nucleotides are TGTGCCAGTAGTAGCGGGAGGGCCCCCAACAATGAGCAGTTCTTC. This chain uses TRBV19 with TRBJ2-1, with 9 bases identical to TRBD2. Unmatched junction bases numbered 6, after V lost 4 bases and J lost 5 bases. The germline V gene encodes CDR1 LNHDA and CDR2 SQIVND (reference sequence). The CDR3 totals 15 residues.

This chain uses TRBV7-9 with TRBJ2-1; 9 bases fit TRBD1. The CDR3 covers 16 residues. The J segment lost 6 bases and the V segment lost 5 bases, leaving 11 bases of the junction unmatched. Germline-derived CDR1 and CDR2 are SEHNR and FQNEAQ (reference sequence). The CDR3 nucleotides read TGTGCCAGCAGCGCCCCGGACAGGGGTTGGGGCAATGAGCAGTTCTTC. This encodes CASSAPDRGWGNEQFF.

Only one count was recorded for this clone. The V gene is TRBV11-2, the J gene TRBJ2-5; 9 bases line up with TRBD2. Unmatched junction bases numbered 3, after V lost 1 base and J lost 0 bases. CDR1 is SGHAT, CDR2 FQNNGV, per germline. The CDR3 consists of 16 residues. The CDR3 here is CASSLGAGGHQETQYF. CDR3 in DNA: TGTGCCAGCAGCTTAGGAGCGGGGGGCCACCAAGAGACCCAGTACTTC.